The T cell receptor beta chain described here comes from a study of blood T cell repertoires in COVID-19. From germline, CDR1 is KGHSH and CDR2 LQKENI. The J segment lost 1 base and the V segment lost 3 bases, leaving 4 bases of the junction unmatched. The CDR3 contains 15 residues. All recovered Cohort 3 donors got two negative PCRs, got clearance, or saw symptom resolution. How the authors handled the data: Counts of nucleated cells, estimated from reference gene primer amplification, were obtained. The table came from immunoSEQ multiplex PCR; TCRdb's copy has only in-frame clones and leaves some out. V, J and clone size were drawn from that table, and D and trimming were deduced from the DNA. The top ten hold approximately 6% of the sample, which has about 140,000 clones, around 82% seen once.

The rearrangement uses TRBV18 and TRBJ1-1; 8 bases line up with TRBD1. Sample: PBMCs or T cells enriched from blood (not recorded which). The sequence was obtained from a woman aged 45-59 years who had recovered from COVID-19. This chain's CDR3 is CASSPRQGSNTEAFF. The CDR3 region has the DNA TGTGCCAGCTCACCGAGACAGGGGTCGAACACTGAAGCTTTCTTT.